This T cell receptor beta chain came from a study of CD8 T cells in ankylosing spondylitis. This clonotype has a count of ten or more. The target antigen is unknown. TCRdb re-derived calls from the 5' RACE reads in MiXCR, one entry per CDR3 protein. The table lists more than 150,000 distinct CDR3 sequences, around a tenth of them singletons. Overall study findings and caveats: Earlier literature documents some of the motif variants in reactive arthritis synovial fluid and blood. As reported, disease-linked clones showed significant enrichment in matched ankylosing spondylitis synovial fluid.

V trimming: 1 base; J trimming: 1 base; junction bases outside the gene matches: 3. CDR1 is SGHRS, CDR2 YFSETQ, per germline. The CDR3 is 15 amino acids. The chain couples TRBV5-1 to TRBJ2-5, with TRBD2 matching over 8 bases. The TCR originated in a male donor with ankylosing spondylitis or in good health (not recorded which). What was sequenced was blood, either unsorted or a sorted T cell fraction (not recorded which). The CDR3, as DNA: TGCGCCAGCAGCTTGTTGGCGGGAGGCCAAGAGACCCAGTACTTC. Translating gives CASSLLAGGQETQYF.